In this sample, the clone carrying this T cell receptor (beta chain) turned up many times. Its antigen is unknown. Unique molecular identifiers (one per individual cDNA molecule) were attached. TCRdb re-called the 5' RACE reads with MiXCR, one entry per CDR3 protein. The table records 60,000 or so distinct CDR3 sequences, about 13% of them present only once. This record comes from a study of early T cells in non-severe SARS-CoV-2 infection. Study as a whole: Chains were not paired, and sequencing was done on bulk RNA from unsorted whole blood.

Study observations and caveats: Missing private and CD4 specificities, VDJdb matching favored anti-spike CD8 responses.

The sample taken for sequencing was whole blood. The receptor's source is an adult who was a healthcare worker with PCR-confirmed SARS-CoV-2 infection or an uninfected control (not recorded which).

The CDR3 bases are TGTGCCAGCACTCCGGGACAGGGGATCACCGGGGAGCTGTTTTTT. Protein sequence: CASTPGQGITGELFF. The chain uses TRBV6-6 and TRBJ2-2, with 10 bases that match TRBD1. The trim removed 7 bases at V and 4 bases at J, leaving 6 bases unmatched. Germline CDR1 reads MNHNY; CDR2 reads SVGAGI (reference sequence). This CDR3 comprises 15 residues.